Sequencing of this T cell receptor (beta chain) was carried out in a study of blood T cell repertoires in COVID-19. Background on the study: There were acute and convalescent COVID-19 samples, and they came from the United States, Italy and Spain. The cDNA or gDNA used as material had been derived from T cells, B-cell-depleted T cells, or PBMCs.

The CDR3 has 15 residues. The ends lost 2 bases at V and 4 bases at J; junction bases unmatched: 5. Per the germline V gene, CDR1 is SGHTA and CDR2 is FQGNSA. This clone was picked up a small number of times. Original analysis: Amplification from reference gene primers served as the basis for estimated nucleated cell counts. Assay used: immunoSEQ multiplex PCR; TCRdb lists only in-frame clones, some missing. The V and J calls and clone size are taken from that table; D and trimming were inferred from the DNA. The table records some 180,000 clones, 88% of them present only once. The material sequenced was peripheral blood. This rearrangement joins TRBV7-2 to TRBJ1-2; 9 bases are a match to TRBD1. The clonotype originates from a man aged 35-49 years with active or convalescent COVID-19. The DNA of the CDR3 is TGTGCCAGCAGCTTATCCTGGGACAGGGTCTATGGCTACACCTTC. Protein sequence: CASSLSWDRVYGYTF.